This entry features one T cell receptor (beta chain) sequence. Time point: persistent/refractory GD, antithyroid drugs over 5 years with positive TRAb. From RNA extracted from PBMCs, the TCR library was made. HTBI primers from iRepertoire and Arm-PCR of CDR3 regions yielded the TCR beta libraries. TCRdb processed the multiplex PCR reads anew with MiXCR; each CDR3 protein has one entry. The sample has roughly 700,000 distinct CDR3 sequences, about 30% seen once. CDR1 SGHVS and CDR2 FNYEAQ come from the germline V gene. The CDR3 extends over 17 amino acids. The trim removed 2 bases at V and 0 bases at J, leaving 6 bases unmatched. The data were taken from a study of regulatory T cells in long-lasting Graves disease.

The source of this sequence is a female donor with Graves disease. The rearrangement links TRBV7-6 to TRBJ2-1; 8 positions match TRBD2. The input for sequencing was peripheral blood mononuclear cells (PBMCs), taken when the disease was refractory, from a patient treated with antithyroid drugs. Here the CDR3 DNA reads TGTGCCAGCAGCTTATTCCAGCGGGGGAGCTCCTACAATGAGCAGTTCTTC. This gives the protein CASSLFQRGSSYNEQFF.